The clone carrying this T cell receptor beta chain is medium-sized within its sample. Its antigen remains unidentified. This sample was taken from a study of circulating CD8 cells and anti-PD-1 response in melanoma. General observations from the study: A small cohort with few responders supplied the baseline and M1 comparisons. Tumor reactivity was tested by peptide assays on expanded sorted subsets. Clonotype sharing was highest between DPOS and TIGIT subsets.

The CDR3 length is 16 residues. Trimming took 4 bases from V and 3 from J, leaving 16 bases between them. The V gene's germline CDR1 is KGHSH and CDR2 LQKENI. Four subsets defined by PD-1 and/or TIGIT were sorted from live CD3+CD8+TCRalphabeta+ cells. TCR libraries were prepared from around 15 ng of total RNA with the QIAseq Immune Repertoire TCR panel. TCRdb called the reads again in MiXCR, with one record for every CDR3 protein. The repertoire includes approximately 510 distinct CDR3 sequences, about 9.4% of them detected once, and roughly half sits in the top ten. The rearrangement joins TRBV18 to TRBJ2-1, with D unclear. The sequence was obtained from a human donor with melanoma. Sequencing used CD8+ T cells from PBMCs, obtained at baseline or after one month of anti-PD-1 therapy (not recorded which). This chain's CDR3 is CASSLLGDLNYNEQFF. The CDR3 coding sequence is TGTGCCAGCTCACTACTCGGAGATCTTAACTACAATGAGCAGTTCTTC.